The 5 T cell receptor beta chains reported below all come from one sample, sequenced in a study of metastatic and nonmetastatic thyroid tumors. The entire patient cohort was treatment-naive prior to thyroid surgery. MiXCR was used by TCRdb to re-call the PCR reads. The sample includes fewer than 50,000 clones, less than 35% of them seen just once. Material: blood. These receptors were taken from a male donor with papillary thyroid cancer or a benign thyroid nodule (not recorded which). Some clones in this sample may be carry-over from other donors' samples.

This clone was detected ten times or more. The chain has TRBV29-1 and TRBJ2-5; possibly TRBD1 or TRBD2 for D (5 bases each). V shed 6 bases and J shed 3 bases, with 8 bases lying between them. Germline-derived CDR1 and CDR2 are SQVTM and ANQGSEA. This CDR3 spans 11 amino acids. DNA for the CDR3: TGCAGCGTCGGGACCAAAGAGACCCAGTACTTC. Protein sequence: CSVGTKETQYF.

The chain combines TRBV27 with TRBJ2-3; D uncertain. Germline V gives CDR1 MNHEY, CDR2 SMNVEV (reference sequence). There are 11 residues in the CDR3. V lost 4 bases and J 5 bases, leaving 4 bases between the germline ends. The DNA for the CDR3 is TGTGCCAGCAGTTCCCAAGATACGCAGTATTTT. Protein sequence: CASSSQDTQYF.

Only a few counts were recorded for this clone. Because it lacks the conserved phenylalanine or tryptophan at the end, this CDR3 is likely a read error. The V call is TRBV6-1, the J call TRBJ2-7; D call uncertain. Germline CDR1 MNHNS, CDR2 SASEGT. Trimming removed 2 bases from V and 4 bases from J, with 6 bases in between. This CDR3 region has 12 residues. The CDR3 protein is CASSESWYEQYL. The CDR3 DNA reads TGTGCCAGCAGTGAATCGTGGTACGAGCAGTACCTC.

This clone was counted ten times or more. The chain employs TRBV5-1 and TRBJ2-7; D might be TRBD1 or TRBD2, each matching 5 bases. The germline V gene has CDR1 SGHRS and CDR2 YFSETQ. V lost 7 bases to trimming and J lost 4 bases, with 21 bases between them. The CDR3 has 15 amino acids. CDR3 loop: CASLPLERGPYEQYF. The CDR3 DNA follows: TGCGCCAGCCTACCCCTCGAGAGGGGCCCATACGAGCAGTACTTC.

This clone appeared a few times. The chain carries TRBV28 and TRBJ2-7; no clear D. CDR1 and CDR2 from the germline V gene are MDHEN and SYDVKM. Trimming left V 2 bases short and J 7 bases short, with 6 bases between. CDR3 length equals 11 residues. The CDR3 region is CASSLHPEQYF. The CDR3 DNA sequence: TGTGCCAGCAGTTTACATCCTGAGCAGTACTTC.